The 9 T cell receptor beta chains below come from one sample, sequenced in a study of blood T cells in healthy people across ages. Then a second PCR, running roughly 6 to 11 cycles, was carried out with a sample-barcoded 5' primer and a J-beta primer mix. TCRdb itself ran the 5' RACE reads through MiXCR, one entry per CDR3 protein. The sample holds around 970,000 distinct CDR3 sequences, about 53% seen once. Sequenced: blood. Receptor source: a woman aged 55-69 years in good health.

This clonotype was detected only a few times. The chain recombines TRBV7-2 with TRBJ2-5, with 9 bases that match TRBD2. Germline CDR1 is SGHTA and CDR2 is FQGNSA. The V gene end was trimmed by 0 bases and the J gene end by 5 bases; junction bases not matched to a gene: 7. This CDR3 has 16 amino acids. The CDR3: CASSLAAGGPRETQYF. The CDR3 DNA follows: TGTGCCAGCAGCTTAGCGGCGGGAGGGCCGCGGGAGACCCAGTACTTC.

This clonotype was seen a few times. The V call is TRBV29-1, the J call TRBJ2-5; no definite D call. Trimming removed 1 base at V and 3 bases at J, with 15 bases between. The CDR3 is 15 amino acids. CDR1 SQVTM and CDR2 ANQGSEA come from the germline V gene. The CDR3 is CSVEAPGFRKETQYF. In nucleotides, the CDR3 is TGCAGCGTTGAAGCACCGGGTTTTCGAAAAGAGACCCAGTACTTC.

This clonotype came up a few times. The chain uses TRBV4-1 and TRBJ2-1; 8 bases align to TRBD1. This CDR3 spans 15 amino acids. CDR1 and CDR2 from the germline V gene are MGHRA and YSYEKL. V shed 1 base, J shed 9 bases, and the junction held 8 bases outside the gene matches. CDR3 coding DNA: TGCGCCAGCAGCCAAGTCGGGCAGGGGGCAGGTGAGCAGTTCTTC. This translates into CASSQVGQGAGEQFF.

This rearrangement joins TRBV7-2 to TRBJ1-4; 7 nucleotides line up with TRBD1. V shed 4 bases, J shed 6 bases, and the junction held 8 bases outside the gene matches. CDR1 SGHTA and CDR2 FQGNSA come from the germline V gene. This CDR3 has 15 residues. CDR3 region: CASSSDRALDEKLFF. CDR3 nucleotide sequence: TGTGCCAGCAGCTCCGACAGGGCTCTCGATGAAAAACTGTTTTTT.

The chain links TRBV29-1 to TRBJ2-7; D remains unclear. This CDR3 has 15 residues. Germline V gives CDR1 SQVTM, CDR2 ANQGSEA. Trimming left V 6 bases short and J 2 bases short, with 20 bases between. In DNA, the CDR3 is TGCAGCGTATGGGGATTCGAGGTGGCGGCCTACGAGCAGTACTTC. Its translation: CSVWGFEVAAYEQYF.

This clonotype was seen only once. The gene calls are TRBV4-2 and TRBJ1-1; tentatively, D is TRBD1 (5 bases). The germline V gene encodes CDR1 LGHNA and CDR2 YNFKEQ. V was clipped by 4 bases and J by 3 bases, with 12 bases between them. The CDR3 is 14 residues long. The CDR3: CASSPVRGDTEAFF. CDR3 DNA sequence: TGTGCCAGCAGCCCTGTTAGAGGGGACACTGAAGCTTTCTTT.

This sequence joins TRBV7-8 and TRBJ1-2; no clear D gene. The germline CDR1 and CDR2 sequences are SGHVS and FQNEAQ. V lost 0 bases and J lost 4, with 9 bases in between. The CDR3 contains 14 residues. The CDR3 reads CASSLAGGTYGYTF. CDR3 bases: TGTGCCAGCAGCTTAGCCGGTGGCACCTATGGCTACACCTTC.

In its sample, this clonotype was seen a few times. This chain connects TRBV6-5 to TRBJ2-3; D remains ambiguous. There are 14 residues in the CDR3. V gave up 0 bases and J gave up 6 bases, with 10 bases separating them. Germline CDR1 reads MNHEY; CDR2 reads SVGAGI. CDR3 in DNA: TGTGCCAGCAGTTACTCTTTCCGGGCGGATACGCAGTATTTT. Protein product: CASSYSFRADTQYF.

V and J are TRBV27 and TRBJ1-4, with D uncertain. CDR3 length: 13 residues. V lost 6 bases and J 7 bases, leaving 12 bases between the germline ends. The germline CDR1 and CDR2 sequences are MNHEY and SMNVEV (reference sequence). The CDR3 DNA reads TGTGCCAGCAGGCAGGCGGCAGGTGAAAAACTGTTTTTT. Translating it yields CASRQAAGEKLFF.